This T cell receptor beta chain was identified in a study of cytomegalovirus exposure and HLA in healthy donors. On the study more broadly: Early released data comprised about 90 million unique TCRs from HLA-typed donors.

Trimming cost V 6 bases and J 11 bases, with 22 bases left between them. The length of the CDR3 is 14 residues. Per germline, CDR1 LNHDA and CDR2 SQIVND (reference sequence). Although they were nominally healthy when sampled, donors likely had unrecorded immune exposures. Broader study findings: The majority of CMV-associated TCR beta chains were reported as apparently HLA-restricted in a later analysis. Earlier analysis yielded a pattern in which most TCR beta V segments were productive about 90% or about 30% of the time.

A remark on this clone: What it binds is unknown.

The PCR used 60 Vbeta and 13 Jbeta primers. This table comes from immunoSEQ multiplex PCR, and its TCRdb copy is limited to in-frame clones, with some not included. The profile shows approximately 120,000 clones, just under 70% of them singletons. The clonotype originates from a woman between 70 and 85 years old in good health and CMV-seropositive. V gene TRBV19 combines with J gene TRBJ1-2; D is possibly TRBD1 (5 bases). The sequenced sample was PBMCs. The CDR3 DNA follows: TGTGCCAGTAGATCTCGGGGGTCCGGGCCAGGGTACACCTTC. It is translated as CASRSRGSGPGYTF. The full variable domain, in which reference TRBV19 and TRBJ1-2 provide the parts outside the CDR3, is DGGITQSPKYLFRKEGQNVTLSCEQNLNHDAMYWYRQDPGQGLRLIYYSQIVNDFQKGDIAEGYSVSREKKESFPLTVTSAQKNPTAFYLCASRSRGSGPGYTFGSGTRLTVV.